The 10 T cell receptor beta chains below all came from one sample that was sequenced in a study of sequential checkpoint blockade in melanoma. Measured with immunoSEQ multiplex PCR; TCRdb has only the in-frame clones, and not every one. The data hold about 21,000 clones, with more than 80% observed a single time. Treatment: randomized to nivolumab then ipilimumab (arm A) or the reverse (arm B). The source was CD8+ T cells sorted from blood (inferred from file names), collected from a patient given nivolumab and ipilimumab in sequence. The source of these receptors is a human donor with melanoma.

As for this clone: A junction end diverges from the germline sequence, so it may reflect a read error. This chain connects TRBV5-1 to TRBJ1-4, with D maybe TRBD1 (5 bases). This CDR3 has 13 amino acids. Germline CDR1 SGHRS, CDR2 YFSETQ. The CDR3 region is CVSSLEQDEKLFF. Here the CDR3 DNA reads TGCGTCAGCAGCTTGGAACAGGATGAAAAACTGTTTTTT.

The V and J genes are TRBV1 and TRBJ1-5; no check of the table's D call, TRBD1, against the DNA was made. TRBV1 is a pseudogene locus. This CDR3 has 15 amino acids. CDR3 protein: CTSSHVWGHNQPQHF. DNA of the CDR3: TGCACCAGCAGCCACGTGTGGGGGCACAATCAGCCCCAGCATTTT.

This chain joins TRBV27 and TRBJ1-2, with 7 bases aligning to TRBD1. Germline CDR1 and CDR2: MNHEY and SMNVEV (reference sequence). With 3 bases clipped from V and 4 bases from J, the junction kept 8 bases outside the gene matches. This CDR3 spans 15 amino acids. The CDR3 loop reads CASSFLTGRIYGYTF. The CDR3 DNA is TGTGCCAGCAGTTTTCTGACAGGGCGTATCTATGGCTACACCTTC.

The CDR3 sequence: CASSIGQEDQPQHF. In DNA, the CDR3 is TGTGCCAGTAGTATAGGCCAGGAGGACCAGCCCCAGCATTTT. This chain joins TRBV19 and TRBJ1-5; D is unclear. Germline V gene lookup returns CDR1 LNHDA and CDR2 SQIVND (reference sequence). Trimming stripped 1 base from V and 7 bases from J, with 11 bases between. This CDR3 is built from 14 residues.

The rearrangement joins TRBV7-9 to TRBJ2-1; D remains ambiguous. V gave up 6 bases and J gave up 8 bases, with 11 bases separating them. Germline CDR1 is SEHNR and CDR2 is FQNEAQ (reference sequence). The CDR3 extends over 12 amino acids. The CDR3 here is CASSLTSDEQFF. The CDR3 DNA is TGTGCCAGCAGTTTAACTTCCGATGAGCAGTTCTTC.

This sequence joins TRBV5-6 and TRBJ1-6, with a possible D match to TRBD1 (5 bases). CDR1 SGHDT and CDR2 YYEEEE come from the germline V gene. The CDR3 sequence is 14 residues long. Trimming removed 4 bases at V and 10 bases at J, with 15 bases between. The CDR3 spells CASSPGTAWSPLHF. DNA for the CDR3: TGTGCCAGCAGCCCCGGGACTGCCTGGTCACCCCTCCACTTT.

The chain is built from TRBV18 and TRBJ2-1; 11 bases fit TRBD2. The length of the CDR3 is 15 residues. Germline V CDR1 and CDR2: KGHSH, LQKENI. V lost 3 bases to trimming and J lost 10 bases; unmatched junction nucleotides: 8. CDR3 in DNA: TGTGCCAGCTCACCGGGACTAGCGGAGAGGGGAGAGCAGTTCTTC. Encoded protein: CASSPGLAERGEQFF.

The CDR3 DNA sequence: TGTGCCAGCGACGGACTAGCGGGGGCCGCGAACACCGGGGAGCTGTTTTTT. This gives the protein CASDGLAGAANTGELFF. The chain employs TRBV2 and TRBJ2-2; 13 nucleotides agree with TRBD2. The V gene end was trimmed by 8 bases and the J gene end by 0 bases; junction bases not matched to a gene: 6. This CDR3 is built from 17 residues. Germline CDR1 is SNHLY and CDR2 is FYNNEI.

The chain employs TRBV27 and TRBJ2-5, with TRBD2 matching over 7 bases. Trimming removed 3 bases from V and 2 bases from J; junction bases left unmatched: 9. The CDR3 has 16 residues. Germline CDR1 MNHEY, CDR2 SMNVEV (reference sequence). The CDR3 DNA is TGTGCCAGCAGTTTCATAGCCCGGGGGGTTCAAGAGACCCAGTACTTC. It is translated as CASSFIARGVQETQYF.

This sequence joins TRBV9 and TRBJ2-3, with 7 nucleotides matching TRBD1. This CDR3 has 16 amino acids. The V gene's germline CDR1 is SGDLS and CDR2 YYNGEE. V lost 3 bases and J lost 0; bases outside the gene matches: 7. In nucleotides, the CDR3 is TGTGCCAGCAGCGAACAGGGGTTCCCTAGCACAGATACGCAGTATTTT. Protein: CASSEQGFPSTDTQYF.